The 22 T cell receptor beta chains below all came from one sample that was sequenced in a study of T cell clonality in common variable immunodeficiency. General study findings and limits: In common variable immunodeficiency, TCR beta chains reportedly carried fewer deletions and N-nucleotide insertions.

Generated by immunoSEQ multiplex PCR, the TCRdb table keeps only in-frame clones and is missing some. The sample has over 30,000 clones, none seen only once. Their antigens are not known. The sequencing sample was made of peripheral blood mononuclear cells. Receptors originate from a human donor with common variable immunodeficiency.

This clone was observed many times. The CDR3 end lies 3 residues beyond the end of the read and is filled in from the germline J gene. The chain has TRBV4-2 and TRBJ1-2; 8 bases are shared with TRBD1. The CDR3 is 13 residues long. Germline-derived CDR1 and CDR2 are LGHNA and YNFKEQ. Trimming took 3 bases from V and 7 from J; bases not matched to a gene: 4. The CDR3 reads CASSQLDRAGYTF. The part of the CDR3 DNA that was read is TGTGCCAGCAGCCAGCTGGACAGGGCTGGC.

This clone has at least ten counts. The read finishes 3 residues shy of the CDR3 end, and the germline J gene is used to complete it. At the DNA level, this CDR3 is encoded by other sequences in the same sample as well. V gene TRBV27 combines with J gene TRBJ1-1; D is possibly TRBD1 (5 bases). V was clipped by 2 bases and J by 1 base, with 5 bases between them. CDR3 length: 13 amino acids. Germline V lookup: CDR1 MNHEY, CDR2 SMNVEV (reference sequence). CDR3 bases read: TGTGCCAGCAGTTTAAGGGGGAACACTGAA. Translation: CASSLRGNTE. The full CDR3 protein is CASSLRGNTEAFF.

This clone was seen a few times. Read sequence stops 3 residues before the CDR3 end, and the germline J gene provides the missing end. The chain has TRBV7-9 and TRBJ1-1, with a tentative D call TRBD1 (6 bases). The germline V and J ends were trimmed by 5 bases and 5 bases, with 15 bases remaining between them. Germline loops: CDR1 SEHNR, CDR2 FQNEAQ (reference sequence). There are 14 residues in the CDR3. The sequenced CDR3 bases are TGTGCCAGCAGCCGAGGGGGGACTAGGACTGAA. It yields the protein CASSRGGTRTE. The CDR3 reads in full as CASSRGGTRTEAFF.

This clone was found a few times. The read halts 3 residues ahead of the CDR3 end, with the missing end drawn from the germline J gene. The gene calls are TRBV19 and TRBJ1-1; 7 nucleotides align to TRBD1. Per germline, CDR1 LNHDA and CDR2 SQIVND (reference sequence). The CDR3 totals 14 residues. Germline trimming cut 5 bases from V and 1 base from J; bases unmatched to any gene: 4. The CDR3 sequence is CASSLRQGNTEAFF. Partial CDR3 DNA: TGTGCCAGTAGTCTAAGACAGGGGAACACTGAA. Full variable domain (outside the CDR3, taken from reference TRBV19 and TRBJ1-1): DGGITQSPKYLFRKEGQNVTLSCEQNLNHDAMYWYRQDPGQGLRLIYYSQIVNDFQKGDIAEGYSVSREKKESFPLTVTSAQKNPTAFYLCASSLRQGNTEAFFGQGTRLTVV.

This clone occurred many times. The CDR3 goes on 3 residues after the read ends, and that part is filled in from the germline J gene. V usage is TRBV19 and J usage is TRBJ2-1; TRBD1 matches 7 bases. Germline V gives CDR1 LNHDA, CDR2 SQIVND (reference sequence). Unmatched junction bases numbered 5, after V lost 6 bases and J lost 3 bases. The CDR3 has 14 residues. The CDR3: CASRGGQSYNEQFF. CDR3 bases read: TGTGCCAGTAGAGGGGGACAGAGCTACAATGAG.

Details on this clone: The read stops 3 residues short of the end of the CDR3; the missing end is completed from the germline J gene. The V gene is TRBV7-2, the J gene TRBJ2-1, with D unresolved. With 5 bases removed from V and 3 bases from J, the gap between germline ends came to 5 bases. CDR3 length: 12 amino acids. In germline, CDR1 is SGHTA, CDR2 FQGNSA. CDR3 region: CASSAYYNEQFF. CDR3 DNA, as far as it was read: TGTGCCAGCAGCGCCTACTACAATGAG.

There are a few counts of this clone. The DNA read from the CDR3 is TGTGCCAGCAGTGCGCAAGGCTATGGC. Protein product: CASSAQGYG. The complete CDR3 reads CASSAQGYGYTF. This chain uses TRBV2 with TRBJ1-2; D not certain. The CDR3 extends 3 residues past the end of the read, so its final part is completed from the germline J gene. From germline, CDR1 is SNHLY and CDR2 FYNNEI. V lost 4 bases and J 4 bases, leaving 7 bases between the germline ends. The CDR3 totals 12 residues.

This clone was seen a few times. The CDR3 end lies 3 residues beyond the end of the read and is filled in from the germline J gene. The chain joins TRBV30 to TRBJ1-5; D is perhaps TRBD1 (5 bases). Germline CDR1 and CDR2: GTSNPN and SVGIG (reference sequence). Trimming took 2 bases from V and 1 from J, leaving 6 bases between them. The length of the CDR3 is 13 residues. CDR3 sequence: CAWSSGSNQPQHF. The covered CDR3 bases are TGTGCCTGGAGTTCAGGGAGCAATCAGCCC.

With respect to this clone: This probably arose from a read error, given a far larger clone one base away. The sequence runs out 3 residues before the end of the CDR3; the remainder is reconstructed from the germline J gene. The rearrangement joins TRBV5-8 to TRBJ2-7, with 9 bases matching TRBD1. Trimming at V came to 3 bases and at J to 2 bases, leaving 3 bases not matched to a gene. Germline V gene data show CDR1 as SGHTS and CDR2 as YDEGEE. The CDR3 covers 14 residues. The sequenced part of the CDR3 DNA is TGTGCCAGCAGCTCCGGGACAGGGCCCTACGAG. It is translated as CASSSGTGPYE. The entire CDR3 sequence reads CASSSGTGPYEQYF.

A few counts support this clone. The read gets to within 3 residues of the CDR3 end, and the germline J gene fills in the rest. V and J are TRBV5-3 and TRBJ1-2, with D uncertain. TRBV5-3 counts as an open reading frame of uncertain function. The CDR3 is made up of 10 amino acids. CDR3 protein: CARSLEGYTF. The DNA read from the CDR3 is TGTGCCAGAAGCCTAGAAGGC.

This clone was detected ten times or more. The sequenced fragment ends 3 residues before the CDR3 boundary, so the rest is inferred from the germline J gene. The genes are TRBV11-3 and TRBJ2-1, with 9 bases identical to TRBD2. Germline CDR1 and CDR2: SGHNT and YENEEA. Unmatched junction bases numbered 11, after V lost 5 bases and J lost 9 bases. This CDR3 comprises 15 residues. The CDR3 DNA, read in part, is TGTGCCAGCAGCGAAGGTAGCGGGAGTGATGTTGAG. It codes for CASSEGSGSDVE. Given in full, the CDR3 is CASSEGSGSDVEQFF.

This clone occurred a few times. Sequencing ends 3 residues short of the CDR3 end; the germline J gene provides the rest. The chain has TRBV5-6 and TRBJ2-7, with D tentatively TRBD1 (6 bases). V was trimmed by 6 bases and J by 3 bases, leaving 16 bases between them. From germline, CDR1 is SGHDT and CDR2 YYEEEE. This CDR3 spans 14 amino acids. The CDR3 bases that were read are TGTGCCAGCATCACACAGGGCCCGGACTACGAG. Its protein is CASITQGPDYE. The CDR3, in full, reads CASITQGPDYEQYF.

This clone was picked up many times. The sequenced fragment ends 3 residues before the CDR3 boundary, so the rest is inferred from the germline J gene. The chain couples TRBV6-1 to TRBJ2-7; D gene uncertain. There are 13 residues in the CDR3. The V gene lost 2 bases and the J gene lost 4 bases, with 9 bases spanning the gap. CDR1 and CDR2 (germline): MNHNS, SASEGT. This CDR3 reads CASSELGLYEQYF. The DNA read from the CDR3 is TGTGCCAGCAGTGAATTGGGCCTGTACGAG.

This clone was found many times. With the read ending 3 residues before the CDR3 end, the germline J gene is used to fill in that end. The chain recombines TRBV7-9 with TRBJ2-1; 8 bases map to TRBD1. The CDR3 covers 13 residues. Germline V lookup: CDR1 SEHNR, CDR2 FQNEAQ (reference sequence). V was pared by 7 bases and J by 2 bases, with 1 base of the junction left unmatched. Partial CDR3 DNA: TGTGCCAGCACAGGGGGCGCCTACAATGAG. Protein product: CASTGGAYNE. The whole CDR3 protein is CASTGGAYNEQFF.

Details on this clone: The read ends 3 residues before the CDR3 terminus; that terminus is restored from the germline J gene. The chain joins TRBV19 to TRBJ2-3; possibly TRBD2 for D (6 bases). The CDR3 length is 17 residues. Trimming cost V 4 bases and J 2 bases, with 19 bases left between them. The V gene's germline CDR1 is LNHDA and CDR2 SQIVND (reference sequence). CDR3 amino acids: CASSNRGWREYTDTQYF. CDR3 DNA (partial): TGTGCCAGTAGTAATAGGGGATGGAGGGAATACACAGATACG. Using reference TRBV19 and TRBJ2-3 for the parts outside the CDR3, the full variable domain is DGGITQSPKYLFRKEGQNVTLSCEQNLNHDAMYWYRQDPGQGLRLIYYSQIVNDFQKGDIAEGYSVSREKKESFPLTVTSAQKNPTAFYLCASSNRGWREYTDTQYFGPGTRLTVL.

This clone was counted ten times or more. The read terminates 3 residues before the CDR3 end, so the remaining end is supplied by the germline J gene. The rearrangement joins TRBV29-1 to TRBJ2-4, with a possible D match to TRBD2 (6 bases). The CDR3 consists of 11 residues. From germline, CDR1 is SQVTM and CDR2 ANQGSEA. The part of the CDR3 DNA that was read is TGCAGCGTTGAATTTCGACTAGAT. Its protein is CSVEFRLD. The whole CDR3 reads CSVEFRLDQYF.

This clone was counted at least ten times. The read falls 3 residues short of the CDR3 end, and the missing part is taken from the germline J gene. The chain joins TRBV2 to TRBJ1-1; 8 bases are a match to TRBD1. This CDR3 spans 14 amino acids. The germline CDR1 and CDR2 sequences are SNHLY and FYNNEI. J was trimmed by 4 bases and V by 9 bases; bases with no gene match: 10. CDR3 residues: CASTEDRVPTEAFF. CDR3 DNA (partial): TGTGCCAGTACCGAGGACAGGGTACCCACTGAA.

Concerning this clone itself: The CDR3 end is not reached by the read, which stops 3 residues before it; the germline J gene fills it in. This rearrangement joins TRBV18 to TRBJ2-3; D not certain. This CDR3 contains 13 residues. In germline, CDR1 is KGHSH, CDR2 LQKENI. Trimming pared 0 bases from V and 4 bases from J, leaving 5 bases between. CDR3 DNA (partial): TGTGCCAGCTCACCACCCCAGGCAGATACG. This translates into CASSPPQADT. The full CDR3 sequence reads CASSPPQADTQYF.

A note on this clone: The read finishes 3 residues shy of the CDR3 end, and the germline J gene is used to complete it. The V gene is TRBV30, the J gene TRBJ1-2, with unresolved D. CDR3 length: 12 residues. Germline V CDR1 and CDR2: GTSNPN, SVGIG (reference sequence). The V end was cut by 1 base, the J end by 6 bases, with 9 bases between. CDR3: CAWSDGFNGYTF. CDR3 DNA (partial): TGTGCCTGGAGTGACGGGTTTAATGGC.

As for this clone: Read sequence stops 3 residues before the CDR3 end, and the germline J gene provides the missing end. The V call is TRBV7-9, the J call TRBJ2-5; maybe TRBD1 (5 bases). Germline assignment: CDR1 SEHNR and CDR2 FQNEAQ (reference sequence). Trimming took 2 bases from V and 3 from J, leaving 10 bases between them. The CDR3 length is 14 residues. This CDR3 is CASSLYSREETQYF. Partial CDR3 DNA: TGTGCCAGCAGCTTATATAGCAGGGAAGAGACC.

This clone came up a few times. The CDR3 end falls 3 residues outside the read, so it is completed with the germline J gene. The chain has TRBV5-1 and TRBJ2-1; unclear D gene. Looked up from germline, CDR1 is SGHRS and CDR2 is YFSETQ. The CDR3 is 12 amino acids. With 2 bases removed from V and 8 bases from J, the gap between germline ends came to 8 bases. Incomplete CDR3 DNA: TGCGCCAGCAGCTTAGTTACGGATGAG. Encoded protein: CASSLVTDE. In full, the CDR3 is CASSLVTDEQFF. Full variable domain (missing parts from reference TRBV5-1 and TRBJ2-1): KAGVTQTPRYLIKTRGQQVTLSCSPISGHRSVSWYQQTPGQGLQFLFEYFSETQRNKGNFPGRFSGRQFSNSRSEMNVSTLELGDSALYLCASSLVTDEQFFGPGTRLTVL.

In the case of this clone: The CDR3 end lies 3 residues beyond the end of the read and is filled in from the germline J gene. Other DNA variants within this sample encode the same CDR3. The V call is TRBV6-2 or TRBV6-3, the J call TRBJ1-3; no reliable D call. V was trimmed by 2 bases and J by 4 bases, leaving 12 bases between them. This CDR3 is 15 amino acids long. In germline, CDR1 is MNHEY, CDR2 SVGEGT. The CDR3 sequence: CASSYARSSGNTIYF. The CDR3 DNA, read in part, is TGTGCCAGCAGTTACGCCAGGAGCTCGGGAAACACC.